These 4 T cell receptor beta chains were sequenced from one sample in a study of T cells in Graves' hyperthyroidism and ophthalmopathy. Amplified regions were TCR beta CDR3 sequences from RNA transcripts. HTBI primers were employed in a first-round RT-PCR of the TCR CDR3. A single record per CDR3 protein comes from TCRdb applying MiXCR to the multiplex PCR reads. The sample yields 400,000 to 500,000 distinct CDR3 sequences, about 13% seen once. The sample comprised blood. These receptors all stem from a woman younger than 30 with Graves' hyperthyroidism.

This clonotype was detected ten times or more. The rearrangement joins TRBV30 to TRBJ2-5; 10 bases agree with TRBD1. CDR1 is GTSNPN, CDR2 SVGIG, per germline (reference sequence). The CDR3 runs to 15 residues. V lost 2 bases, J lost 5 bases, and 8 bases stayed unmatched. The CDR3 sequence is CAWSSGTGVGETQYF. CDR3 bases: TGTGCCTGGAGTTCCGGGACAGGGGTTGGGGAGACCCAGTACTTC.

This clonotype has only a few counts. The chain links TRBV12-3 or TRBV12-4 to TRBJ2-1; TRBD2 matches 12 bases. The CDR3 has 17 residues. The trim removed 6 bases at V and 2 bases at J, leaving 8 bases unmatched. Here the CDR3 reads CASRPPGLAGPYNEQFF. The CDR3 bases are TGTGCCAGCAGGCCTCCGGGACTAGCGGGTCCCTACAATGAGCAGTTCTTC.

This clonotype has more than one count but fewer than ten. This rearrangement joins TRBV30 to TRBJ2-1, with a tentative D call TRBD1 (6 bases). Germline V gives CDR1 GTSNPN, CDR2 SVGIG (reference sequence). The CDR3 spans 15 residues. With 3 bases removed from V and 4 bases from J, the gap between germline ends came to 16 bases. CDR3: CAWRTGTSPYNEQFF. In DNA form, the CDR3 reads TGTGCCTGGAGGACTGGGACATCACCGTACAATGAGCAGTTCTTC.

CDR3 DNA sequence: TGCGCCAGCACCGACGACCAGGGGGCGAGGGGCATTCAGTACTTC. It is translated as CASTDDQGARGIQYF. The gene calls are TRBV5-1 and TRBJ2-4; TRBD1 agrees at 8 bases. Germline lookup yields CDR1 SGHRS and CDR2 YFSETQ. V lost 6 bases to trimming and J lost 9 bases; unmatched junction nucleotides: 14. CDR3 size: 15 residues.